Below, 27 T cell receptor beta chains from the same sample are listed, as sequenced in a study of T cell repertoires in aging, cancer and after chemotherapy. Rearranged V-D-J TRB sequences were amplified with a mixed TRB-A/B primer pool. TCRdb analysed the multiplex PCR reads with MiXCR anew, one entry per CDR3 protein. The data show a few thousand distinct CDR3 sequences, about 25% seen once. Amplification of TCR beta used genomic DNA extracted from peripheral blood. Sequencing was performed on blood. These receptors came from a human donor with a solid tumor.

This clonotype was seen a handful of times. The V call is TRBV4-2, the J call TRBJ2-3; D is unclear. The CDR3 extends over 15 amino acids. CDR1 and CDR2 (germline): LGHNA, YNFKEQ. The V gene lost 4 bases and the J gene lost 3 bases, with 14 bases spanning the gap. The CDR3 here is CASSRGLGFTDTQYF. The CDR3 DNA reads TGTGCCAGCAGCCGTGGTCTCGGGTTTACAGATACGCAGTATTTT.

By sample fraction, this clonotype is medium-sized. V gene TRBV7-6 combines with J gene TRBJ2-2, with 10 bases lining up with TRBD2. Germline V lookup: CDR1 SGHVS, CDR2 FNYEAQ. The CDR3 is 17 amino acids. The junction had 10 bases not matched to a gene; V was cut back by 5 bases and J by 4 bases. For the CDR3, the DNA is TGTGCCAGCAGCCAGAAGCTAGCGGGGGAATTCACCGGGGAGCTGTTTTTT. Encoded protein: CASSQKLAGEFTGELFF. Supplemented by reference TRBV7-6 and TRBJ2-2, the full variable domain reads GAGVSQSPRYKVTKRGQDVALRCDPISGHVSLYWYRQALGQGPEFLTYFNYEAQQDKSGLPNDRFSAERPEGSISTLTIQRTEQRDSAMYRCASSQKLAGEFTGELFFGEGSRLTVL.

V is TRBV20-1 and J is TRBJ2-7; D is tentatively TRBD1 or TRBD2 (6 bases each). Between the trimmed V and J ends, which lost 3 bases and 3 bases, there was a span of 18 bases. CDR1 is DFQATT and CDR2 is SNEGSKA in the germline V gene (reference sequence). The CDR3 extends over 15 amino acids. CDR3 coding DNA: TGCAGTGCTAGGCCGACCCGGAGGGGGAACTACGAGCAGTACTTC. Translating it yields CSARPTRRGNYEQYF.

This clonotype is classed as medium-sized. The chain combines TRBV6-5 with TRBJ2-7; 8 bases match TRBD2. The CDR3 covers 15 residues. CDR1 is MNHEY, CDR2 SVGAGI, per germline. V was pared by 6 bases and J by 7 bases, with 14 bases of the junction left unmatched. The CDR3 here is CASSPNGAGGLEQYF. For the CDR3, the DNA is TGTGCCAGCAGCCCGAATGGGGCGGGAGGCCTAGAGCAGTACTTC.

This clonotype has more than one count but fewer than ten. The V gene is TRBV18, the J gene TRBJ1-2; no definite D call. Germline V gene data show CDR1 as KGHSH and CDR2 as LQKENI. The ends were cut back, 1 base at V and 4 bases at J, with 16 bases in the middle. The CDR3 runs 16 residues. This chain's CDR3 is CASSPRQSEWGYGYTF. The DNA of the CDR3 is TGTGCCAGCTCACCACGTCAGTCCGAGTGGGGCTATGGCTACACCTTC.

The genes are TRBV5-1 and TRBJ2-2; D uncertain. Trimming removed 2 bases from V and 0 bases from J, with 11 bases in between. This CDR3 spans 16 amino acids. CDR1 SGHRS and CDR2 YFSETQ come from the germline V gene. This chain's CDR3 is CASSFTANSNTGELFF. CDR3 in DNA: TGCGCCAGCAGCTTCACGGCAAATTCGAACACCGGGGAGCTGTTTTTT.

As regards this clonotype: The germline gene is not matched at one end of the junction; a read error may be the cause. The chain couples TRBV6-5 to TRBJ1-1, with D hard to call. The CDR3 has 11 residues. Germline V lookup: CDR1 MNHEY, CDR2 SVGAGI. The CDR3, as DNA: TGTGCCAGCAGGAGGCAGTCTGAAGCTTACTTT. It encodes CASRRQSEAYF.

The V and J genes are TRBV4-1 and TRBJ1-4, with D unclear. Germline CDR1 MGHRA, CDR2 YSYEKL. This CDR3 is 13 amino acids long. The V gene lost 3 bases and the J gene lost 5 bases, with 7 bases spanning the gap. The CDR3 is CASSQRSNEKLFF. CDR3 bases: TGCGCCAGCAGCCAGCGCTCCAATGAAAAACTGTTTTTT.

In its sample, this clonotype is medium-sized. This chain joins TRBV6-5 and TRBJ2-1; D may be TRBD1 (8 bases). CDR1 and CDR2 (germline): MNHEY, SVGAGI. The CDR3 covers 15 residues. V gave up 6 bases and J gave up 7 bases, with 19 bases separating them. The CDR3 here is CASSLTGGGGNEQFF. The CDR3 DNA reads TGTGCCAGCAGCCTTACAGGGGGGGGTGGTAATGAGCAGTTCTTC.

The CDR3 is CALFNTGGLFF. The CDR3 DNA reads as TGTGCCCTCTTTAATACGGGGGGGTTGTTCTTC. V gene TRBV2 combines with J gene TRBJ2-1; TRBD2 matches 8 bases. The V gene end was trimmed by 11 bases and the J gene end by 15 bases; junction bases not matched to a gene: 12. CDR1 and CDR2 (germline): SNHLY, FYNNEI. This CDR3 has 11 residues.

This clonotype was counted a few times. Here the CDR3 DNA reads TGCAGTGCTAGAAACCGGGACAGGAACACTGAAGCTTTCTTT. This sequence encodes CSARNRDRNTEAFF. The gene calls are TRBV20-1 and TRBJ1-1, with 7 nucleotides matching TRBD1. The CDR3 is made up of 14 amino acids. With 2 bases clipped from V and 1 base from J, the junction kept 4 bases outside the gene matches. Germline V gene data show CDR1 as DFQATT and CDR2 as SNEGSKA (reference sequence).

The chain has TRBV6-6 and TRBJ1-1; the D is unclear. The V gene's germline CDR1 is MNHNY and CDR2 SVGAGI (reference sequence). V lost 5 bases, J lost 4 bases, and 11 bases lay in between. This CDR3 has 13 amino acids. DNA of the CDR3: TGTGCCAGCAGTGAAAGGGAAATCACTGAAGCTTTCTTT. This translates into CASSEREITEAFF.

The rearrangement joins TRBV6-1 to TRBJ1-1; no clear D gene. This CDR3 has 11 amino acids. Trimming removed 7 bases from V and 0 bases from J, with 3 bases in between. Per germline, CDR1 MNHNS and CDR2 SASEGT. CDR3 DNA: TGTGCCAGCAACTTGAACACTGAAGCTTTCTTT. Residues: CASNLNTEAFF.

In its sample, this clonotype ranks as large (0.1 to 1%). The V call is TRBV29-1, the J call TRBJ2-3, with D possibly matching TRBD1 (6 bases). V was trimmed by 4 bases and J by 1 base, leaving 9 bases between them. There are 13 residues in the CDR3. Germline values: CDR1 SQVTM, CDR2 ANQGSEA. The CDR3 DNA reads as TGCAGCGTTGGCAGGGGAGGCACAGATACGCAGTATTTT. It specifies CSVGRGGTDTQYF.

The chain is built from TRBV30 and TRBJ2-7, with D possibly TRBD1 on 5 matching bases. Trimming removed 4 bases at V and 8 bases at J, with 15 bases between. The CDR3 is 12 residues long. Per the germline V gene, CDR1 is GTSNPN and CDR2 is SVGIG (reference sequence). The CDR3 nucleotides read TGTGCCTGGAAGGACACCTCGGACAAGCAGTACTTC. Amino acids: CAWKDTSDKQYF. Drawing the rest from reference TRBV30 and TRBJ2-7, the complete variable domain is SQTIHQWPATLVQPVGSPLSLECTVEGTSNPNLYWYRQAAGRGLQLLFYSVGIGQISSEVPQNLSASRPQDRQFILSSKKLLLSDSGFYLCAWKDTSDKQYFGPGTRLTVT.

Here the CDR3 reads CASRVGVSTDTQYF. In DNA form, the CDR3 reads TGTGCCAGTAGAGTGGGGGTTAGCACAGATACGCAGTATTTT. The chain links TRBV19 to TRBJ2-3; either TRBD1 or TRBD2 may fit D (5 bases each). The length of the CDR3 is 14 residues. Looked up from germline, CDR1 is LNHDA and CDR2 is SQIVND (reference sequence). V was pared by 6 bases and J by 0 bases, with 10 bases between. Variable domain in full (rest from reference TRBV19 and TRBJ2-3): DGGITQSPKYLFRKEGQNVTLSCEQNLNHDAMYWYRQDPGQGLRLIYYSQIVNDFQKGDIAEGYSVSREKKESFPLTVTSAQKNPTAFYLCASRVGVSTDTQYFGPGTRLTVL.

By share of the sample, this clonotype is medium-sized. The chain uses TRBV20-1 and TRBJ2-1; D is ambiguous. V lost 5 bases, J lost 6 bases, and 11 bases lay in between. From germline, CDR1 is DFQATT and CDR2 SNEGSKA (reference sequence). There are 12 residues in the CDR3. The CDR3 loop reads CSAVQNPNEQFF. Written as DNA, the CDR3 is TGCAGTGCTGTCCAGAACCCCAATGAGCAGTTCTTC.

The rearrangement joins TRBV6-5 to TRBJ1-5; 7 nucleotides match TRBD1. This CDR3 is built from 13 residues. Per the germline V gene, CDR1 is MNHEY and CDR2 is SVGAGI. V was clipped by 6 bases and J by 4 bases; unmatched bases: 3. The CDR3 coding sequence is TGTGCCAGCAGCTTCAGGGGGAATCAGCCCCAGCATTTT. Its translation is CASSFRGNQPQHF.

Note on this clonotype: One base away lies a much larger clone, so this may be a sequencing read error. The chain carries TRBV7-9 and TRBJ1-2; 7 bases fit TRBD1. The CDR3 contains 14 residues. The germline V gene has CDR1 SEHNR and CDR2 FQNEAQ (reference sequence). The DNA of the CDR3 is TGTGGCAGCAGCTTATACCTCCCCAGGGGGGGCTACACCTTC. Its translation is CGSSLYLPRGGYTF.

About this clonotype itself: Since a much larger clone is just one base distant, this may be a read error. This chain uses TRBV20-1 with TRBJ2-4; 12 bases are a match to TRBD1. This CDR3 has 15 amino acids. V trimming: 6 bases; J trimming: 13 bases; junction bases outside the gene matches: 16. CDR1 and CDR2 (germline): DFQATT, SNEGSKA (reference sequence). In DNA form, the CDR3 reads TGCAGTGCCACCCGGGACAGGGGGCTTGCTGGTGAGCAGTACTTC. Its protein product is CSATRDRGLAGEQYF.

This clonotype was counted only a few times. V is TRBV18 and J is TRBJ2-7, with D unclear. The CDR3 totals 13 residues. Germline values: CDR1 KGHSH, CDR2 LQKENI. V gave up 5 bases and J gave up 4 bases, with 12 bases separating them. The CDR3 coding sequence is TGTGCCAGCTCAGACCCCGCGGATTACGAGCAGTACTTC. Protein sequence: CASSDPADYEQYF.

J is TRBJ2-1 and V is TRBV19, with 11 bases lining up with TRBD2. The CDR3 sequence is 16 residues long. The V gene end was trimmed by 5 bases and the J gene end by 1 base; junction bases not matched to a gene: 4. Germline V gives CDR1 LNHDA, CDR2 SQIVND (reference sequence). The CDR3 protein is CASSSSGGSSYNEQFF. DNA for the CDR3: TGTGCCAGTAGTTCTAGCGGGGGGTCTTCCTACAATGAGCAGTTCTTC.

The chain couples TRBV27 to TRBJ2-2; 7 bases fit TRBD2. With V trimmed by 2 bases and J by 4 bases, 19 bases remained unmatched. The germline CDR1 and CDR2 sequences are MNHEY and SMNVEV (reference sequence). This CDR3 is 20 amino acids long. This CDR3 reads CASSLRGRAGRAGGTGELFF. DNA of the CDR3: TGTGCCAGCAGTTTAAGAGGGAGGGCGGGACGGGCCGGCGGCACCGGGGAGCTGTTTTTT.

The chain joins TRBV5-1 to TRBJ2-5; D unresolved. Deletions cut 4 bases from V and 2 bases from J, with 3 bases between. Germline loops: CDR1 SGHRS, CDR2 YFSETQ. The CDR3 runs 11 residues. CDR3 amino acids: CASSPQETQYF. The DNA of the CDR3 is TGCGCCAGCAGCCCACAAGAGACCCAGTACTTC.

As DNA, the CDR3 is TGTGCCAGCAGTCGTAACAATGAGCAGTTCTTC. It codes for CASSRNNEQFF. The rearrangement joins TRBV5-4 to TRBJ2-1; no definite D call. The CDR3 is 11 amino acids. Per germline, CDR1 SGHNT and CDR2 YYREEE (reference sequence). The V end was cut by 5 bases, the J end by 5 bases, with 5 bases between.

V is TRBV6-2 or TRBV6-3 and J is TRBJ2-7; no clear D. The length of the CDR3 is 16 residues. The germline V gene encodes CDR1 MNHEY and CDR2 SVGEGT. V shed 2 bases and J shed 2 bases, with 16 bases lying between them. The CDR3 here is CASSYGPARNTYEQYF. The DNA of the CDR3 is TGTGCCAGCAGTTACGGACCAGCTCGCAATACCTACGAGCAGTACTTC.

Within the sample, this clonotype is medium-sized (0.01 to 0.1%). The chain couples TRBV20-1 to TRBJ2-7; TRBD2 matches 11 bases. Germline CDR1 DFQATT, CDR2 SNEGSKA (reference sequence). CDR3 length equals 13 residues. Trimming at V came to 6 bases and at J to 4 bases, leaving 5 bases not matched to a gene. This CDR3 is CSALAGAEYEQYF. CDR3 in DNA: TGCAGTGCACTAGCGGGAGCAGAGTACGAGCAGTACTTC.